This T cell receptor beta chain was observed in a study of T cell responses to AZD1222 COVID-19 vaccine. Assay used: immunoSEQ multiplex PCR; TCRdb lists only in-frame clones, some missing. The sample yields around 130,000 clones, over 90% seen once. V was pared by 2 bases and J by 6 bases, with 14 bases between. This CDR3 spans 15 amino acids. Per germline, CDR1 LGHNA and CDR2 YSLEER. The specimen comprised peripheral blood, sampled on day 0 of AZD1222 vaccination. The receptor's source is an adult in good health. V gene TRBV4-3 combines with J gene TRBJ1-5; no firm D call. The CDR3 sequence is CASSQYRAPGQPQHF. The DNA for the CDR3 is TGCGCCAGCAGCCAATACCGGGCTCCTGGTCAGCCCCAGCATTTT.